Shown below are 30 T cell receptor beta chains from a single sample sequenced in a study of neoadjuvant nivolumab and ipilimumab in lung cancer. TCRdb's copy holds only in-frame clones and misses some; the assay was immunoSEQ multiplex PCR. The data hold 40,000 to 60,000 clones, with around 89% observed a single time. The specimen comprised blood, sampled before neoadjuvant nivolumab, alone or with ipilimumab. These receptors were taken from an adult with non-small cell lung cancer. Some clones in this sample may be carry-over from other donors' samples.

V usage is TRBV11-2 and J usage is TRBJ2-2; 13 bases align to TRBD2. V lost 6 bases and J lost 7; bases outside the gene matches: 2. The CDR3 sequence is 14 residues long. Germline V gene data show CDR1 as SGHAT and CDR2 as FQNNGV. CDR3 DNA sequence: TGTGCCAGCAGACGGACTAGCGGGAGCGGGGAGCTGTTTTTT. Amino acids: CASRRTSGSGELFF.

The J gene is TRBJ2-1, the V gene TRBV7-6, with TRBD2 identical over 9 bases. V shed 1 base and J 7 bases; nucleotides not matched to a gene: 8. This CDR3 is built from 16 residues. Germline values: CDR1 SGHVS, CDR2 FNYEAQ. The CDR3 is CASSLGASGMGNEQFF. CDR3 nucleotides: TGTGCCAGCAGCTTAGGGGCTAGCGGGATGGGAAATGAGCAGTTCTTC.

The chain couples TRBV7-8 to TRBJ1-2, with 7 bases fitting TRBD1. Trimming at V came to 1 base and at J to 4 bases, leaving 12 bases not matched to a gene. Germline loops: CDR1 SGHVS, CDR2 FQNEAQ. The length of the CDR3 is 17 residues. CDR3 bases: TGTGCCAGCAGCTTAGGCCTTCGACAGGGACTTGGCTATGGCTACACCTTC. Translated: CASSLGLRQGLGYGYTF.

The J gene is TRBJ2-1, the V gene TRBV9, with a weak D call TRBD1 (6 bases). The germline CDR1 and CDR2 sequences are SGDLS and YYNGEE. CDR3 length: 18 residues. V gave up 3 bases and J gave up 0 bases, with 19 bases separating them. The CDR3 DNA reads TGTGCCAGCAGCGGATCGGGACAAAGTATAAGCTCCTACAATGAGCAGTTCTTC. Amino acids: CASSGSGQSISSYNEQFF. The complete variable domain, with remaining parts taken from reference TRBV9 and TRBJ2-1, reads DSGVTQTPKHLITATGQRVTLRCSPRSGDLSVYWYQQSLDQGLQFLIQYYNGEERAKGNILERFSAQQFPDLHSELNLSSLELGDSALYFCASSGSGQSISSYNEQFFGPGTRLTVL.

The gene calls are TRBV7-2 and TRBJ1-5; D gene unclear. V shed 2 bases and J shed 7 bases, with 18 bases lying between them. The CDR3 loop spans 16 amino acids. The germline V gene has CDR1 SGHTA and CDR2 FQGNSA. The DNA for the CDR3 is TGTGCCAGCAGCTTACACGGGAGTAGTAGCGCCCAGCCCCAGCATTTT. Translation gives CASSLHGSSSAQPQHF.

The chain couples TRBV11-1 to TRBJ2-5; the D gene is possibly TRBD1 (6 bases). Per germline, CDR1 SGHAT and CDR2 FQDESV (reference sequence). CDR3 length: 13 residues. V was clipped by 5 bases and J by 5 bases, with 12 bases between them. The CDR3 sequence is CASSTRGWETQYF. For the CDR3, the DNA is TGTGCCAGCAGCACCAGGGGCTGGGAGACCCAGTACTTC.

The chain uses TRBV18 and TRBJ2-5; TRBD2 agrees at 13 bases. CDR3 size: 17 residues. Losses at the gene ends were 3 bases for V and 1 base for J; bases not matched to a gene: 5. The germline V gene has CDR1 KGHSH and CDR2 LQKENI. The CDR3 DNA is TGTGCCAGCTCACCCCGACTAGCGGGAGGACTCCAAGAGACCCAGTACTTC. It encodes CASSPRLAGGLQETQYF.

Notes on this clone: Mismatch with germline at one junction end may stem from a read error. The gene calls are TRBV2 and TRBJ1-4; D uncertain. Germline CDR1 reads SNHLY; CDR2 reads FYNNEI. This CDR3 has 13 amino acids. The CDR3 sequence is CPSRRATNEKLFF. In DNA form, the CDR3 reads TGCCCCAGCCGGCGGGCAACTAATGAAAAACTGTTTTTT. Filled out from reference TRBV2 and TRBJ1-4, the complete variable domain reads EPEVTQTPSHQVTQMGQEVILRCVPISNHLYFYWYRQILGQKVEFLVSFYNNEISEKSEIFDDQFSVERPDGSNFTLKIRSTKLEDSAMYFCPSRRATNEKLFFGSGTQLSVL.

This sequence joins TRBV29-1 and TRBJ2-7, with TRBD2 matching over 8 bases. Trimming took 7 bases from V and 0 from J; bases not matched to a gene: 11. There are 15 residues in the CDR3. Germline lookup yields CDR1 SQVTM and CDR2 ANQGSEA. The CDR3 sequence: CSAEFLAGGSYEQYF. The DNA of the CDR3 is TGCAGCGCAGAATTTCTCGCGGGAGGCTCCTACGAGCAGTACTTC.

This chain connects TRBV9 to TRBJ1-1, with D maybe TRBD1 (5 bases). The CDR3 runs 13 residues. Trimming removed 4 bases at V and 4 bases at J, with 11 bases between. CDR1 is SGDLS, CDR2 YYNGEE, per germline. CDR3 in DNA: TGTGCCAGCAGCCCGCAGGGTGGCACTGAAGCTTTCTTT. Its translation is CASSPQGGTEAFF.

The V and J genes are TRBV5-1 and TRBJ1-2; no firm D call. Trimming removed 0 bases from V and 9 bases from J, with 9 bases in between. The V gene's germline CDR1 is SGHRS and CDR2 YFSETQ. This CDR3 has 12 amino acids. Written as DNA, the CDR3 is TGCGCCAGCAGCTTGGGGAGCAGGAGCTACACCTTC. This encodes CASSLGSRSYTF.

The chain couples TRBV5-6 to TRBJ2-7, with D unclear. Germline CDR1 is SGHDT and CDR2 is YYEEEE. There are 13 residues in the CDR3. V shed 2 bases and J shed 2 bases, with 8 bases lying between them. The CDR3 is CASSLPGTYEQYF. In DNA form, the CDR3 reads TGTGCCAGCAGCTTACCAGGAACCTACGAGCAGTACTTC. The full variable domain, rest sourced from reference TRBV5-6 and TRBJ2-7, is DAGVTQSPTHLIKTRGQQVTLRCSPKSGHDTVSWYQQALGQGPQFIFQYYEEEERQRGNFPDRFSGHQFPNYSSELNVNALLLGDSALYLCASSLPGTYEQYFGPGTRLTVT.

This CDR3 reads CASSDMGAATGELFF. CDR3 in DNA: TGTGCCAGCAGTGATATGGGAGCGGCCACCGGGGAGCTGTTTTTT. V gene TRBV2 combines with J gene TRBJ2-2; D is perhaps TRBD2 (5 bases). The CDR3 length is 15 residues. Per germline, CDR1 SNHLY and CDR2 FYNNEI. Trimming removed 3 bases at V and 4 bases at J, with 12 bases between.

Comment on this clone: The junction and the germline gene differ at one end; a read error may be behind it. The V call is TRBV7-7, the J call TRBJ1-3; D is uncertain. CDR3 size: 13 residues. In germline, CDR1 is SSHAT, CDR2 FNYEAQ (reference sequence). The CDR3 bases are TGTGCTAGCAGCTTAGGGTTGGAAAACACCATATATTTT. Its translation is CASSLGLENTIYF.

This chain connects TRBV29-1 to TRBJ2-7; perhaps TRBD2 as D (5 bases). Trimming pared 4 bases from V and 9 bases from J, leaving 13 bases between. Germline lookup yields CDR1 SQVTM and CDR2 ANQGSEA. The CDR3 runs 11 residues. The CDR3 DNA is TGCAGCGTTGGGGCGGACCGGGGGCAGTACTTC. It encodes CSVGADRGQYF.

The chain links TRBV7-9 to TRBJ2-5, with D possibly matching TRBD1 (5 bases). CDR3 length equals 14 residues. The germline gives CDR1 SEHNR, CDR2 FQNEAQ (reference sequence). V was shortened by 5 bases and J by 1 base, with 11 bases between the two germline ends. The CDR3 spells CASSAWTTQETQYF. The CDR3 region has the DNA TGTGCCAGCAGCGCGTGGACAACCCAAGAGACCCAGTACTTC.

CDR3 nucleotides: TGTGCCAGCAGCAAGACAGGGGCCGGGGAGCTGTTTTTT. Translated: CASSKTGAGELFF. V gene TRBV7-3 combines with J gene TRBJ2-2, with 8 bases aligning to TRBD1. The CDR3 has 13 residues. Germline-derived CDR1 and CDR2 are SGHTA and FQGTGA. V gave up 5 bases and J gave up 6 bases; unmatched junction bases: 2.

This chain connects TRBV6-1 to TRBJ2-1, with 8 bases identical to TRBD2. The CDR3 sequence is 16 residues long. V lost 4 bases and J lost 12; bases outside the gene matches: 17. CDR1 and CDR2 (germline): MNHNS, SASEGT. For the CDR3, the DNA is TGTGCCAGCAGTGCTTCGACCGGGACTAGTATGTTTGGGCAGTTCTTC. Protein product: CASSASTGTSMFGQFF.

As DNA, the CDR3 is TGTGCCACCAGCCTCCAGGAGGGCCTGAACCATGAGCAGTTCTTC. This sequence encodes CATSLQEGLNHEQFF. The chain couples TRBV15 to TRBJ2-1; a possible D gene is TRBD2 (6 bases). Per the germline V gene, CDR1 is LNHNV and CDR2 is YYDKDF (reference sequence). This CDR3 has 15 amino acids. V lost 5 bases and J lost 8, with 19 bases in between.

The chain couples TRBV27 to TRBJ1-2; D may be TRBD1 (6 bases). Germline assignment: CDR1 MNHEY and CDR2 SMNVEV (reference sequence). The CDR3 sequence is 16 residues long. Trimming took off 4 bases at V and 5 bases at J, with 20 bases between the two ends. As DNA, the CDR3 is TGTGCCAGCAGTTACCTCTCGGGGCAGGGGCCATATGGCTACACCTTC. This translates into CASSYLSGQGPYGYTF.

The CDR3 region is CASSSYNEKLFF. CDR3 nucleotide sequence: TGTGCCAGCAGCTCCTATAATGAAAAACTGTTTTTT. The V call is TRBV11-2, the J call TRBJ1-4; D is undetermined. CDR3 length: 12 residues. V was clipped by 4 bases and J by 4 bases, with 4 bases between them. CDR1 is SGHAT, CDR2 FQNNGV, per germline.

The gene calls are TRBV9 and TRBJ2-7; no reliable D call. V gave up 3 bases and J gave up 5 bases, with 9 bases separating them. This CDR3 comprises 12 residues. Germline V lookup: CDR1 SGDLS, CDR2 YYNGEE. The CDR3: CASSAGVDEQYF. In DNA form, the CDR3 reads TGTGCCAGCAGCGCCGGCGTCGACGAGCAGTACTTC.

The chain is built from TRBV7-6 and TRBJ2-1; 12 bases agree with TRBD2. The germline CDR1 and CDR2 sequences are SGHVS and FNYEAQ. V shed 5 bases and J 0 bases; nucleotides not matched to a gene: 5. CDR3 size: 17 residues. Here the CDR3 reads CASSPRTSGNSYNEQFF. CDR3 in DNA: TGTGCCAGCAGCCCCCGGACTAGCGGGAACTCCTACAATGAGCAGTTCTTC.

In this sample, this clone turned up once. One end of the junction fails to match germline, which may point to a read error. The chain uses TRBV29-1 and TRBJ2-7; tentatively, D is TRBD2 (5 bases). Germline lookup yields CDR1 SQVTM and CDR2 ANQGSEA. This CDR3 spans 13 amino acids. The CDR3 bases are TGCAGCGTGGAAGGACGGGGCTCCTACGAGCAGTACTTC. This translates into CSVEGRGSYEQYF.

V and J are TRBV7-2 and TRBJ2-1, with a tentative D call TRBD1 (5 bases). The length of the CDR3 is 15 residues. V shed 3 bases and J shed 6 bases, with 15 bases lying between them. CDR1 and CDR2 (germline): SGHTA, FQGNSA. As DNA, the CDR3 is TGTGCCAGCAGCTTGAATGGACAAAGGCTCAATGAGCAGTTCTTC. Protein sequence: CASSLNGQRLNEQFF. Supplemented by reference TRBV7-2 and TRBJ2-1, the full variable domain reads GAGVSQSPSNKVTEKGKDVELRCDPISGHTALYWYRQSLGQGLEFLIYFQGNSAPDKSGLPSDRFSAERTGGSVSTLTIQRTQQEDSAVYLCASSLNGQRLNEQFFGPGTRLTVL.

This clone was detected only a few times. This chain links TRBV18 with TRBJ2-1; D call uncertain. This CDR3 comprises 11 residues. Between the trimmed V and J ends, which lost 9 bases and 5 bases, there was a span of 8 bases. CDR1 and CDR2 (germline): KGHSH, LQKENI. CDR3 in DNA: TGTGCCAGTTCCGTCAACAATGAGCAGTTCTTC. Its translation: CASSVNNEQFF. Together with reference TRBV18 and TRBJ2-1, the CDR3 gives the full variable domain: NAGVMQNPRHLVRRRGQEARLRCSPMKGHSHVYWYRQLPEEGLKFMVYLQKENIIDESGMPKERFSAEFPKEGPSILRIQQVVRGDSAAYFCASSVNNEQFFGPGTRLTVL.

This clone is a singleton in its sample. V and J are TRBV15 and TRBJ1-1; the D is unclear. Per germline, CDR1 LNHNV and CDR2 YYDKDF (reference sequence). V lost 7 bases, J lost 0 bases, and 9 bases lay in between. This CDR3 region has 13 residues. The CDR3 nucleotides read TGTGCCACCACCCAGAACATGAACACTGAAGCTTTCTTT. Protein sequence: CATTQNMNTEAFF.

The chain employs TRBV30 and TRBJ2-5; D tentatively reads TRBD1 or TRBD2 (5 bases each). The CDR3 contains 13 residues. V lost 3 bases, J lost 5 bases, and 13 bases lay in between. Looked up from germline, CDR1 is GTSNPN and CDR2 is SVGIG (reference sequence). The CDR3 DNA is TGTGCCTGGAGAAGAACGGGGCGTGAGACCCAGTACTTC. As protein: CAWRRTGRETQYF.

The chain joins TRBV18 to TRBJ2-5; D gene unclear. V was cut by 3 bases and J by 5 bases, with 13 bases left in between. CDR1 is KGHSH and CDR2 is LQKENI in the germline V gene. The CDR3 loop spans 14 amino acids. The CDR3: CASSPEGFIETQYF. CDR3 coding DNA: TGTGCCAGCTCACCGGAAGGTTTTATTGAGACCCAGTACTTC.

This CDR3 reads CAWSRQWDTGELFF. The CDR3 DNA follows: TGTGCCTGGAGTCGGCAGTGGGACACCGGGGAGCTGTTTTTT. The chain couples TRBV30 to TRBJ2-2; no definite D call. Between the trimmed V and J ends, which lost 2 bases and 3 bases, there was a span of 10 bases. This CDR3 has 14 residues. The germline V gene encodes CDR1 GTSNPN and CDR2 SVGIG (reference sequence).